The clone carrying this T cell receptor beta chain was observed once. This sample was included in a study of cytomegalovirus exposure and HLA in healthy donors. Use of 60 Vbeta and 13 Jbeta primers characterized the PCR. Libraries were prepared by immunoSEQ multiplex PCR; TCRdb keeps only in-frame clonotypes and omits some of them. The table lists 140,000 or so clones, approximately 80% of them singletons, with 2.4% in the top ten. The germline V gene encodes CDR1 SGHAT and CDR2 FQNNGV. The CDR3 extends over 15 amino acids. V was pared by 1 base and J by 8 bases, with 1 base of the junction left unmatched.

The rearrangement links TRBV11-2 to TRBJ2-1; 14 bases are shared with TRBD2. Sequencing input: PBMCs. This clonotype was obtained from a woman aged 18-29 years in good health and CMV-seropositive. The CDR3 sequence is CASSLGLAGGYEQFF. DNA for the CDR3: TGTGCCAGCAGCTTAGGACTAGCGGGGGGGTATGAGCAGTTCTTC.